Below, 3 T cell receptor beta chains from the same sample are listed, as sequenced in a study of shared clonotypes between healthy human individuals. Generated by immunoSEQ multiplex PCR, the TCRdb table keeps only in-frame clones and is missing some. The profile covers roughly 300,000 clones, with about nine tenths appearing a single time and 15% to 20% taken by the ten largest. Material for sequencing was memory CD8+ T cells sorted from blood. Regarding subset: CD45RO+ cells pooled with CCR7-negative TemRA cells. The source is a man aged 18 to 29 in good health.

For the CDR3, the DNA is TGTGCCAGCAGCTTGGGAGGGTACGAGACCCAGTACTTC. Its translation is CASSLGGYETQYF. This chain uses TRBV5-4 with TRBJ2-5; D may be TRBD2 (5 bases). Trimming pared 0 bases from V and 5 bases from J, leaving 8 bases between. Germline assignment: CDR1 SGHNT and CDR2 YYREEE (reference sequence). There are 13 residues in the CDR3.

The gene calls are TRBV4-1 and TRBJ2-7, with D unclear. V gave up 4 bases and J gave up 0 bases, with 19 bases separating them. The CDR3 totals 17 residues. Germline lookup yields CDR1 MGHRA and CDR2 YSYEKL. CDR3 protein: CASSPIGGTGTSYEQYF. The CDR3 nucleotides read TGCGCCAGCAGCCCCATAGGTGGCACCGGTACCTCCTACGAGCAGTACTTC.

The chain uses TRBV28 and TRBJ1-4; unclear D gene. The CDR3 runs 16 residues. The V gene's germline CDR1 is MDHEN and CDR2 SYDVKM. V lost 2 bases and J 5 bases, leaving 15 bases between the germline ends. The CDR3 DNA reads as TGTGCCAGCAGTTTAAAGGGAGAGGGCTTAAATGAAAAACTGTTTTTT. Its translation: CASSLKGEGLNEKLFF.